These T cell receptor beta chains were read from a single sample in a study of cytomegalovirus exposure and HLA in healthy donors. The table came from immunoSEQ multiplex PCR; TCRdb's copy has only in-frame clones and leaves some out. The sample consists of fewer than 200,000 clones, roughly two thirds of them appearing once. Sequencing used PBMCs. The receptors were sampled from a woman aged 18 to 35 in good health and CMV-seropositive. CDR3s include the opening cysteine and the closing phenylalanine or tryptophan. A D gene is named only where the DNA matches it firmly. Rows give clone size only sometimes, using once, few, many, or a class for an expanded clone.

J,V,D,size,DNA,CDR3
TRBJ1-6,TRBV4-3,.,.,TGCGCCAGCAGCCAGGAGGGCTCTGAGAATTCACCCCTCCACTTT,CASSQEGSENSPLHF
TRBJ1-2,TRBV6-1,.,.,TGTGCCAGCAGTGAAGCGCTAGGAAAATATGGCTACACCTTC,CASSEALGKYGYTF
TRBJ1-5,TRBV19,.,.,TGTGCCAGTAGTATGGGGAGTGGCAGGATTGGCAATCAGCCCCAGCATTTT,CASSMGSGRIGNQPQHF
TRBJ2-3,TRBV18,.,.,TGTGCCAGCTCACCACCGGGCGCAGATACGCAGTATTTT,CASSPPGADTQYF
TRBJ1-5,TRBV6-1,TRBD1,few,TGTGCCAGCAGTGAAGGGGGGACAGTCAATCAGCCCCAGCATTTT,CASSEGGTVNQPQHF
TRBJ1-6,TRBV27,TRBD1,.,TGTGCCAGCGGCCGGGGACAGGGGCAGTCACCCCTCCACTTT,CASGRGQGQSPLHF
TRBJ2-7,TRBV5-6,TRBD1,.,TGTGCCAGCAGCTGGGGGACAGGCGAAATCTCCTACGAGCAGTACTTC,CASSWGTGEISYEQYF
TRBJ2-1,TRBV5-1,TRBD1,.,TGCGCCAGCAGAAGACGGGACAGGGTAGCCTACAATGAGCAGTTCTTC,CASRRRDRVAYNEQFF
TRBJ2-3,TRBV30,.,.,TGTGCCTGGAGTGTACAGCAGACCAGCACAGATACGCAGTATTTT,CAWSVQQTSTDTQYF
TRBJ2-3,TRBV7-2,TRBD2,.,TGTGCCAGCAGCTTAGGGGGCGGGGGGGCATCAGATACGCAGTATTTT,CASSLGGGGASDTQYF
TRBJ2-7,TRBV4-3,.,once,TGCGCCAGCAGCCAAGAGATGGGGCAGGGAAATTACTACGAGCAGTACTTC,CASSQEMGQGNYYEQYF
TRBJ2-2,TRBV7-9,.,.,TGTGCCAGCAGGCGAGCGGGTTATAGCACCGGGGAGCTGTTTTTT,CASRRAGYSTGELFF
TRBJ2-3,TRBV5-4,.,.,TGTGCCAGCAGCCCTCCACAGGGTACCACAGATACGCAGTATTTT,CASSPPQGTTDTQYF
TRBJ1-2,TRBV7-9,.,.,TGTGCCAGCAGCCTAAATCACCTTGGCTACACCTTC,CASSLNHLGYTF
TRBJ2-1,TRBV6-5,TRBD2,.,TGTGCCAGCAGAACCGGGACTAGCGGATACAATGAGCAGTTCTTC,CASRTGTSGYNEQFF